This T cell receptor (beta chain) was recovered during a study of T cell responses to AZD1222 COVID-19 vaccine. Analyses pooled second doses at about 4 or about 12 weeks. Broader study findings: Repertoires were collected only later (after the peak T cell response had occurred).

A note on this clone: What it binds is unknown.

The assay was immunoSEQ multiplex PCR, and TCRdb's table has in-frame clones only and misses some. The sample lists 110,000 or so clones; about 91% were seen once. V was clipped by 5 bases and J by 2 bases; unmatched bases: 6. The CDR3 has 17 amino acids. Germline V lookup: CDR1 LNHDA, CDR2 SQIVND (reference sequence). The sequenced sample was peripheral blood, obtained 28 days after the second AZD1222 dose. This TCR derives from an adult who received the AZD1222 COVID-19 vaccine. V usage is TRBV19 and J usage is TRBJ2-6; 10 bases fit TRBD1. CDR3 coding DNA: TGTGCCAGTAGTCTGGAGACAGGGGGCACTGGGGCCAACGTCCTGACTTTC. Amino acids: CASSLETGGTGANVLTF.